A selection of T cell receptor beta chains follows, all from one sample in a study of blood T cell repertoires in COVID-19. Profiled with immunoSEQ multiplex PCR; TCRdb holds only in-frame clones, not every one. In the table there are about 180,000 clones, roughly 88% of which are singletons. Specimen: peripheral blood. These receptor sequences come from a woman at least 80 years old with acute or convalescent COVID-19. Each CDR3 is given with its conserved first and last residue. D genes are given only for firm matches. Clone size appears in some rows only: once, few, many, or a class for an expanded clone.

cdr3_length: 13
v_call: TRBV3-1/TRBV3-2
j_call: TRBJ1-4
d_call: -
clone_size: -
cdr3_nt: TGTGCCAGCAGTTACGACCCGTCGGGAAAACTGTTTTTT
cdr3_aa: CASSYDPSGKLFF

cdr3_length: 15
v_call: TRBV7-2
j_call: TRBJ2-7
d_call: TRBD1
clone_size: -
cdr3_nt: TGTGCCAGCAGCTGGGGACAGGGAGGATCCTACGAGCAGTACTTC
cdr3_aa: CASSWGQGGSYEQYF

cdr3_length: 12
v_call: TRBV6-5
j_call: TRBJ2-1
d_call: -
clone_size: -
cdr3_nt: TGTGCCAGCAGTCCCCTTTACAATGAGCAGTTCTTC
cdr3_aa: CASSPLYNEQFF

cdr3_length: 13
v_call: TRBV12-3/TRBV12-4
j_call: TRBJ1-2
d_call: -
clone_size: -
cdr3_nt: TGTGCCAGCAGTTTGGCAGGGTCCTATGGCTACACCTTC
cdr3_aa: CASSLAGSYGYTF

cdr3_length: 15
v_call: TRBV24-1
j_call: TRBJ2-7
d_call: TRBD2
clone_size: once
cdr3_nt: TGTGCCACCAGTGAGCCTCTAGCGGGGAACTACGAGCAGTACTTC
cdr3_aa: CATSEPLAGNYEQYF

cdr3_length: 16
v_call: TRBV7-2
j_call: TRBJ2-1
d_call: TRBD2
clone_size: -
cdr3_nt: TGTGCCAGCAGCTTAGTTTCGACTAGCGGGAGTAATGAGCAGTTCTTC
cdr3_aa: CASSLVSTSGSNEQFF

cdr3_length: 14
v_call: TRBV18
j_call: TRBJ1-2
d_call: -
clone_size: -
cdr3_nt: TGTGCCAGCTCACCAGAGGACAGTAACTATGGCTACACCTTC
cdr3_aa: CASSPEDSNYGYTF

cdr3_length: 15
v_call: TRBV14
j_call: TRBJ1-6
d_call: -
clone_size: once
cdr3_nt: TGTGCCAGCAGCCAGGGGACATATTATAATTCACCCCTCCACTTT
cdr3_aa: CASSQGTYYNSPLHF

cdr3_length: 13
v_call: TRBV11-2
j_call: TRBJ1-1
d_call: -
clone_size: once
cdr3_nt: TGTGCCAGCAGCGAGGGACAGAACACTGAAGCTTTCTTT
cdr3_aa: CASSEGQNTEAFF

cdr3_length: 13
v_call: TRBV3-1/TRBV3-2
j_call: TRBJ1-5
d_call: -
clone_size: -
cdr3_nt: TGTGCCAGCAGCCAGGGCGCGTTTCAGCCCCAGCATTTT
cdr3_aa: CASSQGAFQPQHF

cdr3_length: 16
v_call: TRBV6-2/TRBV6-3
j_call: TRBJ2-5
d_call: TRBD2
clone_size: -
cdr3_nt: TGTGCCAGCAGTTCCGGAACTAGCGGGATAAGAGAGGCCCAGTACTTC
cdr3_aa: CASSSGTSGIREAQYF

cdr3_length: 14
v_call: TRBV6-6
j_call: TRBJ1-2
d_call: -
clone_size: -
cdr3_nt: TGTGCCAGCAGAGTACAGGGAATACTCCAAGGCTACACCTTC
cdr3_aa: CASRVQGILQGYTF

cdr3_length: 15
v_call: TRBV3-1/TRBV3-2
j_call: TRBJ1-4
d_call: TRBD1
clone_size: -
cdr3_nt: TGTGCCAGCAGCCACACTGGGACAGGGATTGAAAAACTGTTTTTT
cdr3_aa: CASSHTGTGIEKLFF

cdr3_length: 17
v_call: TRBV9
j_call: TRBJ2-3
d_call: TRBD2
clone_size: large
cdr3_nt: TGTGCCAGCAGCCCAGAGGGACTAGCGGGATGGACAGATACGCAGTATTTT
cdr3_aa: CASSPEGLAGWTDTQYF

cdr3_length: 15
v_call: TRBV7-6
j_call: TRBJ2-1
d_call: -
clone_size: -
cdr3_nt: TGTGCCAGCAGCTTTGCCCCTAGCTCCTACAATGAGCAGTTCTTC
cdr3_aa: CASSFAPSSYNEQFF

cdr3_length: 14
v_call: TRBV5-1
j_call: TRBJ1-4
d_call: TRBD1
clone_size: -
cdr3_nt: TGCGCCAGCAGCTCGGGACAGGGTTTTGAAAAACTGTTTTTT
cdr3_aa: CASSSGQGFEKLFF

cdr3_length: 14
v_call: TRBV2
j_call: TRBJ2-7
d_call: -
clone_size: -
cdr3_nt: TGTGCCAGCACCACCCCGGGGGGCGCCTACGAGCAGTACTTC
cdr3_aa: CASTTPGGAYEQYF